This TCR beta chain comes out of a study of T cells in Graves' hyperthyroidism and ophthalmopathy (dated by TCRdb to the late 2010s). Some background on the complete study: Peripheral blood was sampled at the time of initial diagnosis, prior to any treatment. To identify distinguishing TCR V-J signatures, a discovery cohort of about 100 patients was used, comprising approximately 40 with Graves' ophthalmopathy and under 60 with stable Graves' hyperthyroidism. Whether ophthalmopathy could be predicted prospectively was tested in an independent validation cohort made up of 18 to 20 hyperthyroidism patients plus 17 patients who later progressed to ophthalmopathy. The 95 to 100 discovery patients were divided at random into training and test sets in a 7:3 ratio. The study also compared thyroid tissue and blood T-cell repertoires from over 5 Graves' hyperthyroidism patients. Following sampling, methimazole starting at 30 mg daily was given to hyperthyroidism patients, and high-dose intravenous methylprednisolone was given to ophthalmopathy patients. TCR Vbeta CDR3 sequencing of 120 to 150 peripheral blood samples (43 ophthalmopathy, some 75 hyperthyroidism and around 17 progressor patients) is reported in the paper.

As concerns this clonotype: Which antigen it targets is not known. No base-level quality is on record; no much larger clone is a single base apart.

The hyperthyroidism patients were between 18 and 65 years old and newly diagnosed, with a disease duration of less than 2 months. The study excluded patients with uncontrolled infections, other autoimmune diseases, pregnancy or lactation. Diagnoses were based on clinical symptoms, serum thyroxine and TRAb, thyroid ultrasound and orbital computed tomography. For progressor patients, blood was drawn at the first diagnosis of hyperthyroidism, before any ophthalmopathy symptoms had appeared. PBMCs were separated from roughly 10 ml of fresh peripheral blood using Ficoll-Paque density gradient centrifugation. Patients classed as progressors first received a Graves' hyperthyroidism diagnosis and then went on to develop ophthalmopathy during follow-up. Total RNA was extracted with Trizol reagent, and quality was checked on an Agilent 2100 Bioanalyzer. Based on the germline V gene (reference sequence), the CDR1 and CDR2 sequences are DFQATT and SNEGSKA. The CDR3 holds 11 amino acids from the cysteine to the phenylalanine. Only CDR3 DNA is held: 33 bases, read in frame from base 1. V was cut back by 5 bases and J by 5 bases, leaving a gap of 7 bases between them.

Amplification of TCR beta CDR3 regions was carried out from RNA transcripts. A first-round RT-PCR of the TCR CDR3 used the HTBI primer set with the Qiagen OneStep RT-PCR kit. Libraries were constructed in a second round of multiplex PCR, after which size selection and purification were performed. The libraries were sequenced on an Illumina HiSeq2000 using paired-end 100 bp reads. Per the source publication's procedure: SOAPnuke was used to process the raw data, with reads discarded if the reads contained adapters or uncalled bases, had a mean Phred below 15, or lacked an exact constant-primer or identifier match. COPE v1.2.5 was used to merge high-quality paired reads, and clonotypes were defined as unique nucleotide sequences. MiTCR v1.1 was used to align the clonotypes against IMGT TRBV, TRBD and TRBJ reference segments. Only V-J combinations with frequency above 0.0001, covering 99.2% of repertoires, were analysed. A TCS score was defined as the ratio of F50 (clonal expansion) to E x V (chaos), with BLOSUM62-based TCRdist applied between CDR3 peptides within each V-J. Welch's t-statistics and random forest reduced just over 500 V-J features to around 14, which were used in a naive Bayes classifier (R e1071). The public reads were reprocessed in TCRdb via fastp at Q25 and MiXCR, keeping in-frame beta chains. Each entry merges the rows of one CDR3 protein and shows their most common DNA and genes. The V and J calls reflect TCRdb's pipeline rather than the authors' work. Within this sample are some 600,000 distinct CDR3 sequences, with about 15% of them counted one time only. 5% to 7% of the sample belongs to the ten largest clones.

The study at large found these results: Most expanded thyroid clonotypes (frequency above 0.001) were also detected in blood, suggesting blood repertoires may reflect thyroid immune responses. In validation, the model predicted progression to ophthalmopathy with approximately 70% sensitivity and approximately 74% specificity, a median of 6.5 months before onset. A model built on a 13 V-J signature distinguished ophthalmopathy from stable hyperthyroidism, reaching 85% to 90% sensitivity and under 84% specificity in cross-validation and 80%/75% in testing. No statistical method was used to set the sample size in advance, and investigators knew the group allocation.

The chain is encoded by TRBV20-1 joined to TRBJ2-1, with the D gene call left open. Sequenced material: blood. This TCR derives from a woman under 40 with Graves' hyperthyroidism that later progressed to Graves' ophthalmopathy. The sequenced DNA: TGCAGTGCTCGGGCGGACAATGAGCAGTTCTTC. It encodes CSARADNEQFF.